The 4 T cell receptor beta chains in this list originate from one sample, sequenced in a study of control samples from healthy donors and cancer patients. Generated by immunoSEQ multiplex PCR, the TCRdb table keeps only in-frame clones and is missing some. The table lists under 130,000 clones, roughly 80% of them singletons. The sample was blood. The receptor source for this set is a woman between 50 and 59 years old in good health.

As concerns this clone: This sample also contains other DNA sequences that code for the same CDR3. The chain has TRBV6-2 or TRBV6-3 and TRBJ2-7; maybe TRBD1 (6 bases). The CDR3 is 15 residues long. V was shortened by 5 bases and J by 2 bases, with 16 bases between the two germline ends. Germline CDR1 and CDR2: MNHEY and SVGEGT. As DNA, the CDR3 is TGTGCCAGCAGTCCCTCCACAGGGTCCACCTACGAGCAGTACTTC. Translated, it gives CASSPSTGSTYEQYF.

This clone was counted only a few times. V usage is TRBV12-3 or TRBV12-4 and J usage is TRBJ2-5; no clear D. This CDR3 has 12 amino acids. The ends were cut back, 4 bases at V and 4 bases at J, with 7 bases in the middle. The CDR3 sequence: CASSSNRETQYF. The CDR3 DNA follows: TGTGCCAGCAGTTCTAACAGAGAGACCCAGTACTTC.

This rearrangement joins TRBV7-9 to TRBJ2-3, with D unresolved. The CDR3 consists of 13 residues. CDR1 is SEHNR and CDR2 is FQNEAQ in the germline V gene (reference sequence). Trimming removed 1 base from V and 5 bases from J, with 7 bases in between. CDR3 sequence: CASSLVRRDTQYF. The CDR3 nucleotides read TGTGCCAGCAGCTTAGTACGGCGAGATACGCAGTATTTT.

The chain recombines TRBV12-3 or TRBV12-4 with TRBJ2-1; D uncertain. The V and J ends lost 2 bases and 6 bases respectively, with 8 bases between them. The CDR3 extends over 13 amino acids. The CDR3 sequence is CASSLRRLNEQFF. The CDR3 DNA follows: TGTGCCAGCAGTTTACGACGACTCAATGAGCAGTTCTTC.